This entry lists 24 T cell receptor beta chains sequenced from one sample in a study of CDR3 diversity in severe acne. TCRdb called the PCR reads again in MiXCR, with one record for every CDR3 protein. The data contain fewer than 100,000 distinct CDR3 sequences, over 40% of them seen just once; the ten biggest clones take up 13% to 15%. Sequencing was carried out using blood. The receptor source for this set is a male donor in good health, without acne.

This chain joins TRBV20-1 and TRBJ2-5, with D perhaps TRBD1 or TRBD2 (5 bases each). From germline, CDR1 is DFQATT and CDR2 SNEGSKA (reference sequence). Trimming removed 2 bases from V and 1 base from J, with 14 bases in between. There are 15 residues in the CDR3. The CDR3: CSARRGETTQETQYF. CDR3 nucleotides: TGCAGTGCTAGACGAGGGGAGACTACCCAAGAGACCCAGTACTTC.

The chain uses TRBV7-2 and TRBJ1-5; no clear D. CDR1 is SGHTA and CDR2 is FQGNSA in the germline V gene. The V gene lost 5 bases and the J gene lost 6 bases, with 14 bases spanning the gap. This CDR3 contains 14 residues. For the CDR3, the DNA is TGTGCCAGCAGCCTGGACCGCTCCGGTCAGCCCCAGCATTTT. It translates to CASSLDRSGQPQHF.

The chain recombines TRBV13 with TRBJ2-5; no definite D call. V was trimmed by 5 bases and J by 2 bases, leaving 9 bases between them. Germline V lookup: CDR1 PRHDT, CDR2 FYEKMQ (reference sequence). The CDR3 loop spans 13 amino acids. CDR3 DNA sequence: TGTGCCAGCAGCCCTCGATGGCAAGAGACCCAGTACTTC. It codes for CASSPRWQETQYF.

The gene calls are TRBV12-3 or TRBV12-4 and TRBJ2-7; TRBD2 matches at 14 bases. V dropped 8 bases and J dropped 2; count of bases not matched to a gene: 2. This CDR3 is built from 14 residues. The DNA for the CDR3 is TGTGCCAGCGGGACTAGCGGGGGAACCTACGAGCAGTACTTC. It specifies CASGTSGGTYEQYF.

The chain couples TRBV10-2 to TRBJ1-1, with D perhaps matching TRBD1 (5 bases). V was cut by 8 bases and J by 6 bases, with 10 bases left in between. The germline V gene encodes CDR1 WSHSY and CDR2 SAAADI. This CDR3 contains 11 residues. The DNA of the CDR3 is TGCGCCAGCTGGGGCGGGTCTGAAGCTTTCTTT. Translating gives CASWGGSEAFF.

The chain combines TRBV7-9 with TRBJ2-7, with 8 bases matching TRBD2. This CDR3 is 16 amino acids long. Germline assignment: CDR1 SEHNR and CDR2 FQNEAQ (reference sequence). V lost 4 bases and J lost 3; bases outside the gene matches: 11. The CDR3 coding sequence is TGTGCCAGCAGCTCAGCCCCCTCGGGGGGGGACTACGAGCAGTACTTC. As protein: CASSSAPSGGDYEQYF.

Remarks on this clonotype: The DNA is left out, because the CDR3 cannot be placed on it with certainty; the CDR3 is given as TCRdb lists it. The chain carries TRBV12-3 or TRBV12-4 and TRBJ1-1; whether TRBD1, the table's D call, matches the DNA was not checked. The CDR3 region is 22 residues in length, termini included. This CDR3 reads CASSFTGRRNNEQFFGPGGAFF.

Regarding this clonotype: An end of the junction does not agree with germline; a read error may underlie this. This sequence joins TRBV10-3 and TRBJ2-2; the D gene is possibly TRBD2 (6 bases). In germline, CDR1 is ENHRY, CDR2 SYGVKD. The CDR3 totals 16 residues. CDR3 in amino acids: CASSYGPGVKAGELFF. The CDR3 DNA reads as TGTGCCAGCAGTTACGGTCCGGGAGTAAAAGCCGGGGAGCTGTTTTTT.

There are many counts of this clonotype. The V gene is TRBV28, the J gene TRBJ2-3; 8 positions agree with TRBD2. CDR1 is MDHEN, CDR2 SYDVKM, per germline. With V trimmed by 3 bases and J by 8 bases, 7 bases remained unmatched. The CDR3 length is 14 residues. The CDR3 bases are TGTGCCAGCAGTTTCTCGGGGGGGGGAGGTACGCAGTATTTT. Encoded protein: CASSFSGGGGTQYF. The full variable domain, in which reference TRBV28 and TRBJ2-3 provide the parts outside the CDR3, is DVKVTQSSRYLVKRTGEKVFLECVQDMDHENMFWYRQDPGLGLRLIYFSYDVKMKEKGDIPEGYSVSREKKERFSLILESASTNQTSMYLCASSFSGGGGTQYFGPGTRLTVL.

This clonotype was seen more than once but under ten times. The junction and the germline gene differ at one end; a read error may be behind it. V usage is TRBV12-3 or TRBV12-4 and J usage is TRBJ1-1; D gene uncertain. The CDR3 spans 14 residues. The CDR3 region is CASNLEMMNTEAFF. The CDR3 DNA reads TGTGCCAGCAATTTAGAAATGATGAACACTGAAGCTTTCTTT.

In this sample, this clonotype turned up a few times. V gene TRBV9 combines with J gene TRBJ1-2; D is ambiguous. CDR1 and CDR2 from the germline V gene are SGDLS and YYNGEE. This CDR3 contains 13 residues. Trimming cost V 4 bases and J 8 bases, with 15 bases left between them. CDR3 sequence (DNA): TGTGCCAGCAGCTCACAAACACCCTTCGGCTACACCTTC. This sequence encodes CASSSQTPFGYTF.

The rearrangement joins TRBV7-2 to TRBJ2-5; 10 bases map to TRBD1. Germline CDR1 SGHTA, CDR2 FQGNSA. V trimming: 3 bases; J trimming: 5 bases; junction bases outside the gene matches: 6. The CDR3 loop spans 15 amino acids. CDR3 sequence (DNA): TGTGCCAGCAGCTTGGACAGGGGGAGAAGGGAGACCCAGTACTTC. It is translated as CASSLDRGRRETQYF.

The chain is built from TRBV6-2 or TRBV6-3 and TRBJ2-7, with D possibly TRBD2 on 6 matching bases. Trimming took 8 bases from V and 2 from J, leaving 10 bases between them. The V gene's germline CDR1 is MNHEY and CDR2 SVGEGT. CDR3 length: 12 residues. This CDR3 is CASSGATYEQYF. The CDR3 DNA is TGTGCCAGCTCGGGAGCAACCTACGAGCAGTACTTC.

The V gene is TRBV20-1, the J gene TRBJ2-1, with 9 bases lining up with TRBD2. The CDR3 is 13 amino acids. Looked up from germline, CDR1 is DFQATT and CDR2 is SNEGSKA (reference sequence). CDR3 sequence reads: CSLDGGRANEQFF. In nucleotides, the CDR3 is TGCAGCTTAGATGGCGGGAGGGCGAATGAGCAGTTCTTC.

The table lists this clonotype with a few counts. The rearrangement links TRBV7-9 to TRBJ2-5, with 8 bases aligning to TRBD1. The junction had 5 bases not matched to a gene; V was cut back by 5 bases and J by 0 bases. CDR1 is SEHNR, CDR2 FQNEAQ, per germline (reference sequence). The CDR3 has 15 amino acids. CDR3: CASSVTGAYQETQYF. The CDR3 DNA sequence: TGTGCCAGCAGCGTGACAGGGGCGTACCAAGAGACCCAGTACTTC.

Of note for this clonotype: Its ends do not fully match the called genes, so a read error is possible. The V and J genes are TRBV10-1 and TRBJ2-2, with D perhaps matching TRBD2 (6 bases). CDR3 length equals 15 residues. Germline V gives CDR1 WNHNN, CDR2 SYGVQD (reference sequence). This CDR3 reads CTSSREWANTGELFF. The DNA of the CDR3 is TGCACCAGCAGCCGGGAGTGGGCGAACACCGGGGAGCTGTTTTTT.

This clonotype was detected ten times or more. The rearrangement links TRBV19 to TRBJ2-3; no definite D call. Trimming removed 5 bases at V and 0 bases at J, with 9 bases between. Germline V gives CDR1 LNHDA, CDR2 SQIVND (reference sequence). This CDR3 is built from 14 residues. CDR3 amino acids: CASSPGWSTDTQYF. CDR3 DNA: TGTGCCAGTAGTCCTGGGTGGAGCACAGATACGCAGTATTTT. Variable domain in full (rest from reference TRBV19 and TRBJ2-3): DGGITQSPKYLFRKEGQNVTLSCEQNLNHDAMYWYRQDPGQGLRLIYYSQIVNDFQKGDIAEGYSVSREKKESFPLTVTSAQKNPTAFYLCASSPGWSTDTQYFGPGTRLTVL.

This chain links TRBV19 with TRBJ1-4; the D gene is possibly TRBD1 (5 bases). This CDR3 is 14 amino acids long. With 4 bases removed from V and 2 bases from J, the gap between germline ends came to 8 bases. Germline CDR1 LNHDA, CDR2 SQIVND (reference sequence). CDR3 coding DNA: TGTGCCAGTAGTAAGGGGTTGACTAATGAAAAACTGTTTTTT. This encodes CASSKGLTNEKLFF.

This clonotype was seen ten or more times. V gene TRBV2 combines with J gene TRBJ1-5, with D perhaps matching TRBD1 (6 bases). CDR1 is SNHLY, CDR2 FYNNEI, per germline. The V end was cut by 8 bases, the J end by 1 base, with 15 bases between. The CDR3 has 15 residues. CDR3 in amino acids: CASRGWGASNQPQHF. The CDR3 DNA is TGTGCCAGCCGGGGGTGGGGGGCGAGCAATCAGCCCCAGCATTTT.

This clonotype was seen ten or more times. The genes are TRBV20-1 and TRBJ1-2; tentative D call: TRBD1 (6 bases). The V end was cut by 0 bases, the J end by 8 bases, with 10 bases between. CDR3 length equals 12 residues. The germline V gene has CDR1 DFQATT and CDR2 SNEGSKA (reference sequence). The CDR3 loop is CSARDQGQGYTF. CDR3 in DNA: TGCAGTGCTAGAGATCAGGGGCAAGGCTACACCTTC.

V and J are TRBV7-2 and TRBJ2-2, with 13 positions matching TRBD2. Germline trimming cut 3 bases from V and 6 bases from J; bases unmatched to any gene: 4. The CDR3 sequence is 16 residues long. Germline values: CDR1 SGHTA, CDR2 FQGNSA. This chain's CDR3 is CASSFPGTSGAGELFF. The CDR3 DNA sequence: TGTGCCAGCAGCTTCCCCGGGACTAGCGGGGCCGGGGAGCTGTTTTTT.

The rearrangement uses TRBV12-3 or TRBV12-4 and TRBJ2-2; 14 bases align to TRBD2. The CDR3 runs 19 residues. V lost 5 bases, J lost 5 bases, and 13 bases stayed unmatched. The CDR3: CASSPPTSGRAWWTGELFF. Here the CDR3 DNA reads TGTGCCAGCAGTCCCCCGACTAGCGGGAGGGCCTGGTGGACCGGGGAGCTGTTTTTT.

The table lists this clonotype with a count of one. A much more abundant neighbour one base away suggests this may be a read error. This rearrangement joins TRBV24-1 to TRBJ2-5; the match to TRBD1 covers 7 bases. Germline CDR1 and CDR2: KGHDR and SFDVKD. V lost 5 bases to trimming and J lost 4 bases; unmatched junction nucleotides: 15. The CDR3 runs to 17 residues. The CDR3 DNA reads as TGTGCCACCAGTGGTCTAGAACAGGGGAACTCTCTAGAGACCCAGTACTTC. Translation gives CATSGLEQGNSLETQYF.

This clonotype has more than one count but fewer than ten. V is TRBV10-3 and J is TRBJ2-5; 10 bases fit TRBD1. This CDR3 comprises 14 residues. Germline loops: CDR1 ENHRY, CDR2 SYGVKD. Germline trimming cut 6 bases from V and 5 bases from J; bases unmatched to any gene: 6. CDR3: CAIRGQGLGETQYF. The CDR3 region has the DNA TGTGCCATCAGGGGACAGGGGCTAGGGGAGACCCAGTACTTC.